This TCR beta chain was captured by sequencing in a study of blood T cells in healthy people across ages. Trimming left V 2 bases short and J 2 bases short, with 14 bases between. CDR3 length: 15 residues. From germline, CDR1 is SGDLS and CDR2 YYNGEE. Regarding this clonotype: Its matching antigen is unknown.

The authors ran a second PCR of roughly 6 to 11 cycles using a sample-barcoded 5' primer and a J-beta primer mix. Tagging of each cDNA molecule was performed by a template-switch adaptor with 12 random nucleotides. TCRdb recomputed calls from the 5' RACE reads with MiXCR, one row per CDR3 protein. Of 1,100,000 or so distinct CDR3 sequences listed, under 45% are singletons. Whole-study findings and limits: Without sorted subsets, naive and antigen-experienced compartments could not be conclusively compared.

The chain recombines TRBV9 with TRBJ2-7, with D perhaps matching TRBD2 (7 bases). The sample comprised blood. The TCR originated in a woman aged 60-75 years in good health. CDR3: CASSVSAGQPYEQYF. As DNA, the CDR3 is TGTGCCAGCAGCGTTTCAGCGGGACAACCCTACGAGCAGTACTTC.